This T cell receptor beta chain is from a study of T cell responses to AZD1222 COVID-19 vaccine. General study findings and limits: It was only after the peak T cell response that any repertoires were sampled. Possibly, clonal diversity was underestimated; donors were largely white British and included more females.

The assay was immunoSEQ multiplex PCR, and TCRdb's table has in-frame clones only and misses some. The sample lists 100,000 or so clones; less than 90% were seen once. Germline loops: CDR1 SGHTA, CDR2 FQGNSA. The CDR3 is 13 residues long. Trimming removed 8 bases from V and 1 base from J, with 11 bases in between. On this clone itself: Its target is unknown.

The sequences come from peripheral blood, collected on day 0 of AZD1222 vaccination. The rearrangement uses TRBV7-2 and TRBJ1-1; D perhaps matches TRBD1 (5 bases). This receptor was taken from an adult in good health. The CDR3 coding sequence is TGTGCCAGCGGCGGGGGTCAGAACACTGAAGCTTTCTTT. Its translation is CASGGGQNTEAFF. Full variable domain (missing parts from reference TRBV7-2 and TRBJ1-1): GAGVSQSPSNKVTEKGKDVELRCDPISGHTALYWYRQSLGQGLEFLIYFQGNSAPDKSGLPSDRFSAERTGGSVSTLTIQRTQQEDSAVYLCASGGGQNTEAFFGQGTRLTVV.